Sequencing of this TCR beta chain was carried out in a study of OX40 agonist ivuxolimab in advanced cancers. The V and J ends lost 1 base and 10 bases respectively, with 13 bases between them. The CDR3 runs to 13 residues. Germline lookup yields CDR1 SGHTA and CDR2 FQGNSA. The protocol was immunoSEQ multiplex PCR, while the TCRdb copy is restricted to in-frame clones and leaves out a portion. The sample lists about 70,000 clones, roughly 77% seen once, with roughly 4.7% in the top ten. This material consisted of CD4+ or CD8+ T cells sorted from blood, taken in a trial of the OX40 agonist ivuxolimab. This chain connects TRBV7-2 to TRBJ1-1; a weak D match, TRBD1 (6 bases). This clonotype was obtained from an adult with an advanced solid tumor such as melanoma, head and neck, liver or kidney cancer. CDR3: CASSLGPGAVAFF. CDR3 DNA sequence: TGTGCCAGCAGCTTAGGCCCGGGGGCGGTAGCTTTCTTT.